What follows is one T cell receptor beta chain and its context. Data came from immunoSEQ multiplex PCR; TCRdb stores just in-frame clones and leaves some out. Of 200,000 to 250,000 clones detected, roughly 88% appear once; the ten largest clones hold less than 4.5%. The data were obtained in a study of blood T cell repertoires in COVID-19. V lost 3 bases, J lost 10 bases, and 14 bases lay in between. The CDR3 sequence is 13 residues long. Germline V gene data show CDR1 as KGHSH and CDR2 as LQKENI. The V gene is TRBV18, the J gene TRBJ2-3, with D possibly being TRBD1 (5 bases). The sample consisted of PBMCs or T cells enriched from blood (not recorded which). The source is a woman in her thirties or forties with acute COVID-19. DNA for the CDR3: TGTGCCAGCTCACCCCTAGACAGTGCATCGCAGTATTTT. It yields the protein CASSPLDSASQYF.